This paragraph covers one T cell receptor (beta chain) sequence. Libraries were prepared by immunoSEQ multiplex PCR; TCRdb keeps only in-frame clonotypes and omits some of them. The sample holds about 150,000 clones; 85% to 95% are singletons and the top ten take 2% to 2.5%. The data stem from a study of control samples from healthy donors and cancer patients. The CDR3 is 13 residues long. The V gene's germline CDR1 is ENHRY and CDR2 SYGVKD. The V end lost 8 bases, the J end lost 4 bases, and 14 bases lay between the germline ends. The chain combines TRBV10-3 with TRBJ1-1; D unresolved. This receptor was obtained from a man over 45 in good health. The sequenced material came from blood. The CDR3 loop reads CAIGGGLATEAFF. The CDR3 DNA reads TGTGCCATCGGTGGAGGGCTGGCCACTGAAGCTTTCTTT.